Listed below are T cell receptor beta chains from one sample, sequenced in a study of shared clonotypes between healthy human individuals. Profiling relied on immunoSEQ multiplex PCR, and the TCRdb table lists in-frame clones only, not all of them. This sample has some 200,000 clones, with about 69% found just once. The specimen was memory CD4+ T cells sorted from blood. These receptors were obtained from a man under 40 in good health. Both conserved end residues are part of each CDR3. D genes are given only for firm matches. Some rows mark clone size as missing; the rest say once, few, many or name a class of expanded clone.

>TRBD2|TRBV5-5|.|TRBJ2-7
CASSRDGTSGRYEQYF
TGTGCCAGCAGCCGCGATGGGACTAGCGGGAGATACGAGCAGTACTTC
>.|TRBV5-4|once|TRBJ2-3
CASSLGGRRDGQNTQYF
TGTGCCAGCAGCTTGGGAGGGCGGAGGGACGGACAAAATACGCAGTATTTT
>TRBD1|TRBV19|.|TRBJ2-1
CASSPFGQVSINEQFF
TGTGCCAGTAGCCCCTTCGGACAGGTTTCGATAAATGAGCAGTTCTTC
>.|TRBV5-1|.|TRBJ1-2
CASSLDPRSYGYTF
TGCGCCAGCAGCTTGGATCCCCGGTCCTATGGCTACACCTTC
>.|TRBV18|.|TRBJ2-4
CASSPTAEGNIQYF
TGTGCCAGCTCACCCACGGCAGAGGGTAACATTCAGTACTTC
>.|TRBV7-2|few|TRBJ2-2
CASSLRPRGTGELFF
TGTGCCAGCAGCTTAAGGCCCCGGGGCACCGGGGAGCTGTTTTTT
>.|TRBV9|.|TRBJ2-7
CASSVAWRDADEQYF
TGTGCCAGCAGCGTAGCTTGGAGGGATGCGGACGAGCAGTACTTC
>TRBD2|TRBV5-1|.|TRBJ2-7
CASSPGLAGYEQYF
TGCGCCAGCAGCCCTGGACTAGCGGGCTACGAGCAGTACTTC
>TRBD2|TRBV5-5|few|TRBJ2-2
CASSRLAGGQNTGELFF
TGTGCCAGCAGCCGACTAGCGGGAGGACAGAACACCGGGGAGCTGTTTTTT
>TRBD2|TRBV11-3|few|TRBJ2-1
CASSLAGGNEQFF
TGTGCCAGCAGCTTAGCGGGGGGCAATGAGCAGTTCTTC